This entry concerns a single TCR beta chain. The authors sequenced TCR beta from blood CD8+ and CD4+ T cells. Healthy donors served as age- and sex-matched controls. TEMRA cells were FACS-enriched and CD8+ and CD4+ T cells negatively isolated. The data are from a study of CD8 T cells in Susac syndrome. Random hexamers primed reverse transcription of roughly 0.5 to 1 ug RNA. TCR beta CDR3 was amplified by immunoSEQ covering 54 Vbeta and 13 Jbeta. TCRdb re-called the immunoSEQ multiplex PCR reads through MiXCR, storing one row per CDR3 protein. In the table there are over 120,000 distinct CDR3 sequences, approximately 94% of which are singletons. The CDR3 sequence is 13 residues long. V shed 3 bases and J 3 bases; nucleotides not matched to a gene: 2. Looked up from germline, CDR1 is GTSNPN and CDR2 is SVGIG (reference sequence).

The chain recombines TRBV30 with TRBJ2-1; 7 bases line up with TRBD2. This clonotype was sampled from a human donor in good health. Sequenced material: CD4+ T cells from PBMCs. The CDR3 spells CAWRGGYYNEQFF. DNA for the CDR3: TGTGCCTGGAGGGGAGGGTACTACAATGAGCAGTTCTTC. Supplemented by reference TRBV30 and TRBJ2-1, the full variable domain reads SQTIHQWPATLVQPVGSPLSLECTVEGTSNPNLYWYRQAAGRGLQLLFYSVGIGQISSEVPQNLSASRPQDRQFILSSKKLLLSDSGFYLCAWRGGYYNEQFFGPGTRLTVL.